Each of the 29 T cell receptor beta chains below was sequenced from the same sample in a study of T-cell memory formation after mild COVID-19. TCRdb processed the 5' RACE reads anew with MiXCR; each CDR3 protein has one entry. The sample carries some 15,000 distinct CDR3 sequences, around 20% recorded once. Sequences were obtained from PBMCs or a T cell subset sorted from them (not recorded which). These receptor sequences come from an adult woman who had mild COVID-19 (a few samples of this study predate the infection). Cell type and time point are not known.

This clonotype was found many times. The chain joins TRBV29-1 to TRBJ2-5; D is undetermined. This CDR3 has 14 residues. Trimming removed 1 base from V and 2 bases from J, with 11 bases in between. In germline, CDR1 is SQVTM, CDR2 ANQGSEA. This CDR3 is CSVEGHWLQETQYF. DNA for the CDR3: TGCAGCGTTGAAGGGCATTGGCTACAAGAGACCCAGTACTTC.

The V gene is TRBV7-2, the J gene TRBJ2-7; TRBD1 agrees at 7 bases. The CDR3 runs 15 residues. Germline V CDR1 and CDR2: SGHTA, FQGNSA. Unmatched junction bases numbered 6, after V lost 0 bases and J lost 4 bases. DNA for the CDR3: TGTGCCAGCAGCTTAGCGGGGGACAGAGTTTACGAGCAGTACTTC. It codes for CASSLAGDRVYEQYF.

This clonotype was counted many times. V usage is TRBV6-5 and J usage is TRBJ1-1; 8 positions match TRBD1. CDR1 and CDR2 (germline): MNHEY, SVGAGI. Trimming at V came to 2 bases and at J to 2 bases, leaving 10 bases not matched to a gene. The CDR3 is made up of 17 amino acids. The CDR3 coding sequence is TGTGCCAGCAGTTACGGAGCAGGGGGCCTGGGAAACACTGAAGCTTTCTTT. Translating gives CASSYGAGGLGNTEAFF.

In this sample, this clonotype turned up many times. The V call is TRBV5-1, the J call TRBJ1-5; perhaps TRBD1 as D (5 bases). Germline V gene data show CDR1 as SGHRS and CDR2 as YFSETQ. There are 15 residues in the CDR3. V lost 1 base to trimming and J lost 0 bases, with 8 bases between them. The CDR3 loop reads CASSLRGDSNQPQHF. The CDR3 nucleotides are TGCGCCAGCAGCTTGAGAGGGGATAGCAATCAGCCCCAGCATTTT. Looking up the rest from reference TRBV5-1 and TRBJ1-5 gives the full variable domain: KAGVTQTPRYLIKTRGQQVTLSCSPISGHRSVSWYQQTPGQGLQFLFEYFSETQRNKGNFPGRFSGRQFSNSRSEMNVSTLELGDSALYLCASSLRGDSNQPQHFGDGTRLSIL.

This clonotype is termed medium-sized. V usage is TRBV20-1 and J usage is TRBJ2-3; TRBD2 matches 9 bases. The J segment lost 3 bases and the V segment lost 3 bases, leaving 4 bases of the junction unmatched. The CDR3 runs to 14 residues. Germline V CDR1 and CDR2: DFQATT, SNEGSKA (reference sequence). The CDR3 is CSARVAGETDTQYF. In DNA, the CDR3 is TGCAGTGCTAGGGTAGCGGGAGAGACAGATACGCAGTATTTT.

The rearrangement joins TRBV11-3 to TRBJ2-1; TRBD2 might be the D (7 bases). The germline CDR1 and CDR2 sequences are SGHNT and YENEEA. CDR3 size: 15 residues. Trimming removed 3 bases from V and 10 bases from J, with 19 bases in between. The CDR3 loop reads CASSFPWGGLGEQFF. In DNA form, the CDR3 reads TGTGCCAGCAGCTTTCCATGGGGGGGGCTGGGAGAGCAGTTCTTC.

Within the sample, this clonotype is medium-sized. DNA for the CDR3: TGTGCCAGCAGTACCCGGGTAGGGGGCGGTTTCGACACCGGGGAGCTGTTTTTT. This codes for CASSTRVGGGFDTGELFF. The rearrangement links TRBV7-6 to TRBJ2-2; 7 positions agree with TRBD1. The V gene's germline CDR1 is SGHVS and CDR2 FNYEAQ. Trimming removed 6 bases from V and 3 bases from J; junction bases left unmatched: 16. The CDR3 totals 18 residues. The whole variable domain, remainder taken from reference TRBV7-6 and TRBJ2-2, is GAGVSQSPRYKVTKRGQDVALRCDPISGHVSLYWYRQALGQGPEFLTYFNYEAQQDKSGLPNDRFSAERPEGSISTLTIQRTEQRDSAMYRCASSTRVGGGFDTGELFFGEGSRLTVL.

In DNA form, the CDR3 reads TGTGCCAGCAGCCCTGGTAGCGGGAAAGAGACCCAGTACTTC. It is translated as CASSPGSGKETQYF. The V call is TRBV7-3, the J call TRBJ2-5; 8 positions agree with TRBD2. The ends lost 5 bases at V and 3 bases at J; junction bases unmatched: 5. This CDR3 contains 14 residues. CDR1 SGHTA and CDR2 FQGTGA come from the germline V gene.

The CDR3 is CASSLAGLSNEQFF. CDR3 nucleotide sequence: TGTGCCAGCAGCTTAGCCGGACTTTCCAATGAGCAGTTCTTC. The chain carries TRBV7-9 and TRBJ2-1; a possible D gene is TRBD2 (5 bases). Germline V gene sequence: CDR1 SEHNR, CDR2 FQNEAQ (reference sequence). The V end lost 0 bases, the J end lost 6 bases, and 9 bases lay between the germline ends. CDR3 length: 14 residues.

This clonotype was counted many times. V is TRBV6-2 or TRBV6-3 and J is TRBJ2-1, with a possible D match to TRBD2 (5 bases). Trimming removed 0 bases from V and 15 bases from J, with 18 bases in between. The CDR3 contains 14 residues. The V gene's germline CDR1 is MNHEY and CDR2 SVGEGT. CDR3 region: CASSYSTLAPSTFF. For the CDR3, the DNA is TGTGCCAGCAGTTACTCGACTCTAGCCCCTAGTACGTTCTTC.

The CDR3 protein is CASRRDSSYEQYV. The CDR3 DNA reads as TGTGCCAGCAGACGGGACAGCTCCTACGAGCAGTACGTC. The J gene is TRBJ2-7, the V gene TRBV6-6, with 7 bases fitting TRBD1. J lost 0 bases, V lost 6 bases, and 2 bases had no gene match. The germline gives CDR1 MNHNY, CDR2 SVGAGI (reference sequence). The CDR3 is made up of 13 amino acids.

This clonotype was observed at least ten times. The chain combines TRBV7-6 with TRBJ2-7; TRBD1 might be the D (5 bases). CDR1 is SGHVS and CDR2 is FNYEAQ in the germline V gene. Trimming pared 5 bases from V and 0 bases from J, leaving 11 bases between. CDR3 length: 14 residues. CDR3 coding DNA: TGTGCCAGCAGCCAAGACAGCAGCTCCTACGAGCAGTACTTC. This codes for CASSQDSSSYEQYF.

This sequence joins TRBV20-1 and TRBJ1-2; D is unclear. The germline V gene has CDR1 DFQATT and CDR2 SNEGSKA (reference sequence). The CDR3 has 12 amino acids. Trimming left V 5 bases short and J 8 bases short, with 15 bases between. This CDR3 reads CSAGLGRGGYTF. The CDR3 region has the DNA TGCAGTGCTGGGCTGGGCCGAGGAGGCTACACCTTC.

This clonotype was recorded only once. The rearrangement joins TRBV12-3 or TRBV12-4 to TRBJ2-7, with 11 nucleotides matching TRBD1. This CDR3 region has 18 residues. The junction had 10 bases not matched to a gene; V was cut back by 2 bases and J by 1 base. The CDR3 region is CASSLRGTGGISSYEQYF. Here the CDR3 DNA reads TGTGCCAGCAGTTTAAGGGGGACAGGGGGAATCTCTTCCTACGAGCAGTACTTC.

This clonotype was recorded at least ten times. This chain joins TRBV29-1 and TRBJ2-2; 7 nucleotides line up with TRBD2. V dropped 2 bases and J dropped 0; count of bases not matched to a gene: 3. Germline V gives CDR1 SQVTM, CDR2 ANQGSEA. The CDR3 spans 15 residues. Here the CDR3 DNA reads TGCAGCGTTGAATCGGGGGGAGCGAACACCGGGGAGCTGTTTTTT. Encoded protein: CSVESGGANTGELFF.

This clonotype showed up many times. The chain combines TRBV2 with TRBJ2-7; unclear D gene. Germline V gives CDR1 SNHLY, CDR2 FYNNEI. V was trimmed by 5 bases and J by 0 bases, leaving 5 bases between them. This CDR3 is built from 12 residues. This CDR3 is CASSTSSYEQYF. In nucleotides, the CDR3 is TGTGCCAGCAGTACGTCCTCCTACGAGCAGTACTTC. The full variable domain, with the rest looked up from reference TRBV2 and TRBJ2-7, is EPEVTQTPSHQVTQMGQEVILRCVPISNHLYFYWYRQILGQKVEFLVSFYNNEISEKSEIFDDQFSVERPDGSNFTLKIRSTKLEDSAMYFCASSTSSYEQYFGPGTRLTVT.

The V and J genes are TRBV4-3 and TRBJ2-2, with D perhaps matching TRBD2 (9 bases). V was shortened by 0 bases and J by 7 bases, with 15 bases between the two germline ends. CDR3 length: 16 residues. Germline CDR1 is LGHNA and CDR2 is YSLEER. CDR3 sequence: CASSQDSSGTGGELFF. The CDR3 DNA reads TGCGCCAGCAGCCAAGATTCTAGCGGGACAGGCGGGGAGCTGTTTTTT.

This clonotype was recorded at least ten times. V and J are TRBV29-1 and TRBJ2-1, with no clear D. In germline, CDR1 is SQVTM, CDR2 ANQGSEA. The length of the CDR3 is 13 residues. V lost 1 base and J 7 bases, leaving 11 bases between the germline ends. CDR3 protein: CSVEGRVGNEQFF. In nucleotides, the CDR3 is TGCAGCGTTGAAGGACGGGTCGGGAATGAGCAGTTCTTC.

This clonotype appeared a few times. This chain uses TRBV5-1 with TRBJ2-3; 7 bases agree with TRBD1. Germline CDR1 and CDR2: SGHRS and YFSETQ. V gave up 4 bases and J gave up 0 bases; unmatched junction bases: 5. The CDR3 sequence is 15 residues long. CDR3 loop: CASSPQGTSTDTQYF. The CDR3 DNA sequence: TGCGCCAGCAGCCCACAGGGGACAAGCACAGATACGCAGTATTTT.

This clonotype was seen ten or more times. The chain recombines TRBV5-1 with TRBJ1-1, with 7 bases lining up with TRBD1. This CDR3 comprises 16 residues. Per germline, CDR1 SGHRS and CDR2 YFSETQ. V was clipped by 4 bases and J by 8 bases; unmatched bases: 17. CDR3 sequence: CASSGGTVTGREEAFF. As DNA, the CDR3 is TGCGCCAGCAGCGGAGGGACAGTCACCGGAAGGGAGGAAGCTTTCTTT.

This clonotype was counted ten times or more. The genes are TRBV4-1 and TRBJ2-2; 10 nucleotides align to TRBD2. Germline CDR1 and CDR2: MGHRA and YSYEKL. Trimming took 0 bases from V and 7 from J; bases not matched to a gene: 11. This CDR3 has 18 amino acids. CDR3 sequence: CASSQDSGLAGVHGELFF. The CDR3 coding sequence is TGCGCCAGCAGCCAAGATTCCGGGCTAGCGGGGGTTCACGGGGAGCTGTTTTTT.

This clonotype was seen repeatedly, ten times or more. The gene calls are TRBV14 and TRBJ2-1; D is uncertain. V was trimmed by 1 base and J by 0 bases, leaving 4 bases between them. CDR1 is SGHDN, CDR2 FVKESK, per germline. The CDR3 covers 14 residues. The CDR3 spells CASSQGVSYNEQFF. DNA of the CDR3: TGTGCCAGCAGCCAAGGCGTCTCCTACAATGAGCAGTTCTTC.

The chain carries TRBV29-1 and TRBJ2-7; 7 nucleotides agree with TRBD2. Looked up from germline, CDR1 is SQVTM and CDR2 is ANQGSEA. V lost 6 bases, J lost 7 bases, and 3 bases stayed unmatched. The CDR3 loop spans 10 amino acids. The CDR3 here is CSVGGREQYF. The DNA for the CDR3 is TGCAGCGTGGGGGGGAGAGAGCAGTACTTC.

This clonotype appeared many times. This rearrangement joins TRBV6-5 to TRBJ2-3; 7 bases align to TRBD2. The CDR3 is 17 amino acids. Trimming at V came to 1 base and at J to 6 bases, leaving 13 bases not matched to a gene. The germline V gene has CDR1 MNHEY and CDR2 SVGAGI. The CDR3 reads CASSYLVAAGVADTQYF. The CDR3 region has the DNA TGTGCCAGCAGTTACTTGGTTGCGGCGGGAGTGGCTGATACGCAGTATTTT.

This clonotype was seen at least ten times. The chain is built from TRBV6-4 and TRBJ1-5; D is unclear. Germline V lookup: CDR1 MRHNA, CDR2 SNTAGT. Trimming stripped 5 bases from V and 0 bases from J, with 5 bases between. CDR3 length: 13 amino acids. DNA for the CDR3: TGTGCCAGCAGTCCCGATAGCAATCAGCCCCAGCATTTT. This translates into CASSPDSNQPQHF.

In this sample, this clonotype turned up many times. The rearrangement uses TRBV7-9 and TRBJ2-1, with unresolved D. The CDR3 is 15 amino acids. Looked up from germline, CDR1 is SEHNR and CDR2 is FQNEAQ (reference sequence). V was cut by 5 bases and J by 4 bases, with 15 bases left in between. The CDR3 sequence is CASSHPSAFYNEQFF. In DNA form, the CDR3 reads TGTGCCAGCAGCCACCCGTCAGCTTTTTACAATGAGCAGTTCTTC.

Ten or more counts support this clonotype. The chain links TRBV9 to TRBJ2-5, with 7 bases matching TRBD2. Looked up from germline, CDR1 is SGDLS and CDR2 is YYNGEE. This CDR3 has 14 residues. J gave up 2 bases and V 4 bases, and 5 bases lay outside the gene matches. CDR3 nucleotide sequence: TGTGCCAGCAGCTCGGGGGACTATCAAGAGACCCAGTACTTC. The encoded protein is CASSSGDYQETQYF.

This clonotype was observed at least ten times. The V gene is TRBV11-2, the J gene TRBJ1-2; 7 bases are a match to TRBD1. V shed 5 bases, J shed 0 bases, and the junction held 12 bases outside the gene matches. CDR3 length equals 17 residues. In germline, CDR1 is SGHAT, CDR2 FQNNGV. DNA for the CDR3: TGTGCCAGCAGCCCCCGGACAGGTCAGATTACTAACTATGGCTACACCTTC. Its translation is CASSPRTGQITNYGYTF.

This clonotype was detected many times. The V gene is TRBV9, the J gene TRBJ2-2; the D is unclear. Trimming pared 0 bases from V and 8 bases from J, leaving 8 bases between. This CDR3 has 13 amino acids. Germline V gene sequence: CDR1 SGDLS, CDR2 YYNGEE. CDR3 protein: CASSVGSVGELFF. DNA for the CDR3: TGTGCCAGCAGCGTAGGATCGGTAGGGGAGCTGTTTTTT.